These T cell receptor beta chains were read from a single sample in a study of T cells in Graves' hyperthyroidism and ophthalmopathy. TCRdb re-called the multiplex PCR reads with MiXCR, one entry per CDR3 protein. The data contain 350,000 to 450,000 distinct CDR3 sequences, 14% of them singletons. Sequencing was done on a sample of blood. The receptors originated from a woman aged 60-70 years with Graves' hyperthyroidism. CDR3s include the opening cysteine and the closing phenylalanine or tryptophan. The D gene is left open where the match is weak. Not all rows give a size; the values are once, few, many and, for expanded clones, a class.

cdr3_nt	cdr3_aa	clone_size	v_call	d_call	j_call
TGCAGTGCTCCGACTAGCGGGAGAGCTTCTAAAGAGACCCAGTACTTC	CSAPTSGRASKETQYF	many	TRBV20-1	TRBD2	TRBJ2-5
TGTGCCAGCTCAGATGGAGGACCCCAGCATTTT	CASSDGGPQHF	many	TRBV18	NA	TRBJ1-5
TGCAGTGCTAGAGATGGTAGTAGCGGGAGGAACGAGCAGTACTTC	CSARDGSSGRNEQYF	NA	TRBV20-1	TRBD2	TRBJ2-7
TGTGCCAGCAGTAACCGGGACTTCGTCTCCGGCGAGCAGTACTTC	CASSNRDFVSGEQYF	few	TRBV6-1	NA	TRBJ2-7
TGTGCCTGGAGTGTAAAGCGGGACCCCCCTTACAATGAGCAGTTCTTC	CAWSVKRDPPYNEQFF	many	TRBV30	TRBD2	TRBJ2-1
TGTGCCAGCACCTCGAGTCGAGGGTGGGACACGCCGAGCTCCTACGAGCAGTACTTC	CASTSSRGWDTPSSYEQYF	NA	TRBV2	NA	TRBJ2-7
TGTGCCAGCAGTTTAGGCGGAAGTCGGGGGACTCAGCCCCAGCATTTT	CASSLGGSRGTQPQHF	many	TRBV12-3/TRBV12-4	NA	TRBJ1-5
TGTGCCAGTAGTATCCCGTCCCCTCTACAGGGACAGGCTGGCTACACCTTC	CASSIPSPLQGQAGYTF	NA	TRBV19	TRBD1	TRBJ1-2
TGTGCCAGCTCGTTGAGGACTAGCGGTTACAATGAGCAGTTCTTC	CASSLRTSGYNEQFF	many	TRBV2	TRBD2	TRBJ2-1
TGTGCCAGCAGTTCACATAGCGGGACCTACAATGAGCAGTTCTTC	CASSSHSGTYNEQFF	many	TRBV6-1	TRBD2	TRBJ2-1
TGTGCCAGCAGCCAAGGGGTAGCCGAGCAGTACTTC	CASSQGVAEQYF	many	TRBV3-1	NA	TRBJ2-7
TGTGCCAGTATTCGGGACCCCAATGAAAAACTGTTTTTT	CASIRDPNEKLFF	few	TRBV6-5	NA	TRBJ1-4
TGTGCCAGCAGTTTATCGAGGGGAGAGCAGCCCCAGCATTTT	CASSLSRGEQPQHF	many	TRBV28	NA	TRBJ1-5
TGTGCCAGCAGCCTCATAGCGGGAGGAGTGGGATACAATGAGCAGTTCTTC	CASSLIAGGVGYNEQFF	many	TRBV3-1	TRBD2	TRBJ2-1
TGTGCCAGCAGTCAAATCGGGGGGAGGGCACAAGAGACCCAGTACTTC	CASSQIGGRAQETQYF	many	TRBV28	TRBD2	TRBJ2-5
TGCAGTGCTAGAGATGTCCAGCGCCGCTACGAGCAGTACTTC	CSARDVQRRYEQYF	NA	TRBV20-1	NA	TRBJ2-7
TGCGCCAGCAGCCATAGGAGGGCCAGGAATGAGCAGTTCTTC	CASSHRRARNEQFF	few	TRBV4-1	NA	TRBJ2-1
TGTGCCAGCTCACCAATTGAGGGGGATGGTACTGAAGCTTTCTTT	CASSPIEGDGTEAFF	many	TRBV18	NA	TRBJ1-1
TGTGCCAGCTCCGGAGGGGCCATATCCTACGAGCAGTACTTC	CASSGGAISYEQYF	many	TRBV6-1	NA	TRBJ2-7
TGTGCCAGCAGTTTTCTCAGGGGGCCGAACACTGAAGCTTTCTTT	CASSFLRGPNTEAFF	many	TRBV28	TRBD1	TRBJ1-1
TGTGCCAGCAGCCGGACCGACAGGGGCGGCAATGAGCAGTTCTTC	CASSRTDRGGNEQFF	many	TRBV7-9	TRBD1	TRBJ2-1
TGCAGTGCTCCCCGCAAATTAGGGGTAGCCTACAATGAGCAGTTCTTC	CSAPRKLGVAYNEQFF	many	TRBV20-1	NA	TRBJ2-1
TGTGCCAGCAGCTTATTCCCGGGCTCTGGAAACACCATATATTTT	CASSLFPGSGNTIYF	NA	TRBV7-8	NA	TRBJ1-3
TGTGCCAGCAGCAGTAGCGGTCACTCCTACGAGCAGTACTTC	CASSSSGHSYEQYF	many	TRBV13	NA	TRBJ2-7
TGTGCCACGAGGGGGGGAAACACAGATACGCAGTATTTT	CATRGGNTDTQYF	many	TRBV24-1	NA	TRBJ2-3
TGCAGTGCCCCTTTGGACAGCTTGAACACTGAAGCTTTCTTT	CSAPLDSLNTEAFF	NA	TRBV20-1	NA	TRBJ1-1
TGTGCCAGCAGACTCCAGGGGACAGGGGGCGTTGAGCAGTACTTC	CASRLQGTGGVEQYF	many	TRBV2	TRBD1	TRBJ2-7
TGTGCCAGCTCACCATCAGGACAGCCCCAGCATTTT	CASSPSGQPQHF	many	TRBV18	NA	TRBJ1-5
TGCGCCAGCAGCCACCCGGGACTAGCGGGAGGGCCATTACGCTACGAGCAGTACTTC	CASSHPGLAGGPLRYEQYF	many	TRBV4-1	TRBD2	TRBJ2-7
TGTGCCAGCAGAAAAAACCTCTATGGCTACACCTTC	CASRKNLYGYTF	few	TRBV6-1	NA	TRBJ1-2
TGTGCCAGCTCATTCCGGACAGGCTCCACCAGGACCCAGTACTTC	CASSFRTGSTRTQYF	once	TRBV18	TRBD1	TRBJ2-5
TGCAGTGCTAGCCTAGGACAGGCAGACTATGGCTACACCTTC	CSASLGQADYGYTF	many	TRBV20-1	TRBD1	TRBJ1-2
TGTGCCAGCAGAGAGAACTCACCTTCTAGGAGCAATCAGCCCCAGCATTTT	CASRENSPSRSNQPQHF	many	TRBV2	NA	TRBJ1-5
TGCGCCAGCAGCTTGAATCTGGGCAGGAGCACAGATACGCAGTATTTT	CASSLNLGRSTDTQYF	many	TRBV5-1	NA	TRBJ2-3
TGCAGTGCCACGTCACCACGTGAGACCCAGTACTTC	CSATSPRETQYF	many	TRBV20-1	NA	TRBJ2-5
TGCAGTGCTAGAGCCGGGATAGCGGGAGGGGAGGCAGATACGCAGTATTTT	CSARAGIAGGEADTQYF	many	TRBV20-1	TRBD2	TRBJ2-3
TGTGCCAGCAGCCAGGGACAGGGTGGAGTCTACGAGCAGTACTTC	CASSQGQGGVYEQYF	NA	TRBV7-9	TRBD1	TRBJ2-7
TGTGCCAGCAGTTACGGGAGGGTTGAAGATACGCAGTATTTT	CASSYGRVEDTQYF	many	TRBV6-5	TRBD2	TRBJ2-3
TGTGCCAGCAACTCTGTGGAGCGGGACACTGAAGCTTTCTTT	CASNSVERDTEAFF	many	TRBV9	NA	TRBJ1-1